These 28 T cell receptor beta chains were all obtained from the same sample, sequenced in a study of cytomegalovirus exposure and HLA in healthy donors. PCR involved 60 Vbeta and 13 Jbeta primers. Sequencing used immunoSEQ multiplex PCR; TCRdb keeps in-frame clones, though not all of them. The sample has roughly 160,000 clones; about four fifths are singletons. The sequenced material came from PBMCs. The receptors shown here come from a man in his fifties or sixties in good health and CMV-seropositive.

The V and J genes are TRBV5-1 and TRBJ1-1; tentatively, D is TRBD1 (5 bases). The CDR3 loop spans 15 amino acids. V was cut by 1 base and J by 0 bases, with 10 bases left in between. Germline V CDR1 and CDR2: SGHRS, YFSETQ. The CDR3 here is CASSLMGEVNTEAFF. The CDR3 DNA reads as TGCGCCAGCAGCTTGATGGGGGAGGTGAACACTGAAGCTTTCTTT. The whole variable domain, filled in from reference TRBV5-1 and TRBJ1-1, reads KAGVTQTPRYLIKTRGQQVTLSCSPISGHRSVSWYQQTPGQGLQFLFEYFSETQRNKGNFPGRFSGRQFSNSRSEMNVSTLELGDSALYLCASSLMGEVNTEAFFGQGTRLTVV.

The CDR3 spells CASSLAISSGASTDTQYF. Here the CDR3 DNA reads TGTGCCAGCAGCTTGGCCATTAGTAGCGGGGCTAGCACAGATACGCAGTATTTT. The chain recombines TRBV5-4 with TRBJ2-3; 8 positions match TRBD2. This CDR3 has 18 amino acids. CDR1 is SGHNT, CDR2 YYREEE, per germline (reference sequence). The V segment lost 0 bases and the J segment 0 bases; nucleotides outside the gene matches: 9. The complete variable domain, with remaining parts taken from reference TRBV5-4 and TRBJ2-3, reads ETGVTQSPTHLIKTRGQQVTLRCSSQSGHNTVSWYQQALGQGPQFIFQYYREEENGRGNFPPRFSGLQFPNYSSELNVNALELDDSALYLCASSLAISSGASTDTQYFGPGTRLTVL.

The genes are TRBV5-1 and TRBJ2-3; 12 bases agree with TRBD2. The V segment lost 0 bases and the J segment 5 bases; nucleotides outside the gene matches: 4. The CDR3 has 16 amino acids. Per the germline V gene, CDR1 is SGHRS and CDR2 is YFSETQ. The CDR3 protein is CASSLETSGGGDTQYF. The CDR3 coding sequence is TGCGCCAGCAGCTTGGAGACTAGCGGGGGTGGAGATACGCAGTATTTT.

The chain joins TRBV7-9 to TRBJ1-4; 10 bases match TRBD1. This CDR3 has 16 amino acids. Losses at the gene ends were 4 bases for V and 8 bases for J; bases not matched to a gene: 10. The V gene's germline CDR1 is SEHNR and CDR2 FQNEAQ (reference sequence). In DNA, the CDR3 is TGTGCCAGCAGCTCGGGGGACAGGGGATCGAAAGAAAAACTGTTTTTT. Protein: CASSSGDRGSKEKLFF.

Regarding this clone: An end of the junction does not agree with germline; a read error may underlie this. The rearrangement joins TRBV30 to TRBJ1-1; the match to TRBD1 covers 7 bases. The CDR3 is 13 residues long. Germline values: CDR1 GTSNPN, CDR2 SVGIG (reference sequence). DNA of the CDR3: TGTGCCGGGAGACAGGGCGGCGGGACTGAAGCTTTCTTT. It encodes CAGRQGGGTEAFF. Full variable domain (rest looked up from reference TRBV30 and TRBJ1-1): SQTIHQWPATLVQPVGSPLSLECTVEGTSNPNLYWYRQAAGRGLQLLFYSVGIGQISSEVPQNLSASRPQDRQFILSSKKLLLSDSGFYLCAGRQGGGTEAFFGQGTRLTVV.

The chain joins TRBV9 to TRBJ1-2, with D perhaps TRBD1 (6 bases). In germline, CDR1 is SGDLS, CDR2 YYNGEE. Trimming removed 0 bases from V and 6 bases from J, with 9 bases in between. The CDR3 runs to 13 residues. The CDR3: CASSVGAGDGYTF. Written as DNA, the CDR3 is TGTGCCAGCAGCGTAGGGGCAGGGGATGGCTACACCTTC.

This rearrangement joins TRBV7-9 to TRBJ2-3; TRBD2 is a possible D gene (8 bases). In germline, CDR1 is SEHNR, CDR2 FQNEAQ (reference sequence). Trimming removed 0 bases at V and 5 bases at J, with 15 bases between. This CDR3 spans 16 amino acids. The DNA of the CDR3 is TGTGCCAGCAGCTTAGCGGGACAGCGGGGGAGAGATACGCAGTATTTT. The encoded protein is CASSLAGQRGRDTQYF.

The rearrangement joins TRBV5-8 to TRBJ2-3, with 11 positions matching TRBD2. The junction had 1 base not matched to a gene; V was cut back by 0 bases and J by 1 base. This CDR3 spans 16 amino acids. The V gene's germline CDR1 is SGHTS and CDR2 YDEGEE. The CDR3 DNA reads TGTGCCAGCAGCTTGGTACTAGCGGGGGGCACAGATACGCAGTATTTT. This translates into CASSLVLAGGTDTQYF.

The chain recombines TRBV18 with TRBJ2-7, with 9 bases fitting TRBD2. The CDR3 is made up of 15 amino acids. Germline V lookup: CDR1 KGHSH, CDR2 LQKENI. V lost 0 bases, J lost 3 bases, and 3 bases stayed unmatched. The CDR3 nucleotides read TGTGCCAGCTCACCACCTCTAGCGGGACACTACGAGCAGTACTTC. Protein sequence: CASSPPLAGHYEQYF. Based on the CDR3 plus reference TRBV18 and TRBJ2-7, the full variable domain is NAGVMQNPRHLVRRRGQEARLRCSPMKGHSHVYWYRQLPEEGLKFMVYLQKENIIDESGMPKERFSAEFPKEGPSILRIQQVVRGDSAAYFCASSPPLAGHYEQYFGPGTRLTVT.

The chain carries TRBV6-5 and TRBJ1-5, with D possibly TRBD1 on 6 matching bases. V was cut by 4 bases and J by 1 base, with 11 bases left in between. Germline V gives CDR1 MNHEY, CDR2 SVGAGI. The CDR3 length is 15 residues. This chain's CDR3 is CASSLQGSSNQPQHF. CDR3 bases: TGTGCCAGCAGTTTACAGGGTTCGAGCAATCAGCCCCAGCATTTT.

The sample holds a few counts of this clone. CDR3: CASSSRTSGTGGELFF. DNA of the CDR3: TGCGCCAGCAGCTCGCGGACTAGCGGGACCGGCGGGGAGCTGTTTTTT. The chain employs TRBV5-1 and TRBJ2-2; the match to TRBD2 covers 12 bases. Germline CDR1 reads SGHRS; CDR2 reads YFSETQ. The CDR3 runs to 16 residues. V lost 3 bases to trimming and J lost 7 bases; unmatched junction nucleotides: 7.

This clone was seen a handful of times. The V call is TRBV6-1, the J call TRBJ1-1; no reliable D call. CDR1 is MNHNS and CDR2 is SASEGT in the germline V gene. The CDR3 contains 13 residues. V was clipped by 7 bases and J by 5 bases, with 14 bases between them. The CDR3 DNA sequence: TGTGCCAGCACCCGGCGGGGTGGGACTGAAGCTTTCTTT. Translated, it gives CASTRRGGTEAFF.

The rearrangement uses TRBV9 and TRBJ2-7, with D maybe TRBD1 (5 bases). Germline V gene sequence: CDR1 SGDLS, CDR2 YYNGEE. V was trimmed by 4 bases and J by 1 base, leaving 15 bases between them. The CDR3 runs 15 residues. CDR3 amino acids: CASSPNSQASYEQYF. Written as DNA, the CDR3 is TGTGCCAGCAGCCCAAATTCACAGGCTTCCTACGAGCAGTACTTC. Together with reference TRBV9 and TRBJ2-7, the CDR3 gives the full variable domain: DSGVTQTPKHLITATGQRVTLRCSPRSGDLSVYWYQQSLDQGLQFLIQYYNGEERAKGNILERFSAQQFPDLHSELNLSSLELGDSALYFCASSPNSQASYEQYFGPGTRLTVT.

J is TRBJ2-1 and V is TRBV7-9, with a tentative D call TRBD1 (6 bases). The germline V gene encodes CDR1 SEHNR and CDR2 FQNEAQ (reference sequence). The V end was cut by 3 bases, the J end by 5 bases, with 8 bases between. CDR3 length: 13 amino acids. As DNA, the CDR3 is TGTGCCAGCAGCTTGGGACAAGACAATGAGCAGTTCTTC. The encoded protein is CASSLGQDNEQFF.

CDR3 in DNA: TGTGCCAGCTCACCAGAGACAGACTATGGCTACACCTTC. Translating gives CASSPETDYGYTF. This sequence joins TRBV18 and TRBJ1-2; tentative D call: TRBD1 (5 bases). The length of the CDR3 is 13 residues. Trimming cost V 2 bases and J 3 bases, with 7 bases left between them. Per germline, CDR1 KGHSH and CDR2 LQKENI.

CDR3 sequence reads: CASSLERGSSYNEQFF. The CDR3 DNA reads as TGTGCCAGCAGCCTAGAGCGGGGGAGCTCCTACAATGAGCAGTTCTTC. The chain combines TRBV6-4 with TRBJ2-1; 8 positions match TRBD2. Germline-derived CDR1 and CDR2 are MRHNA and SNTAGT. The CDR3 consists of 16 residues. The trim removed 6 bases at V and 0 bases at J, leaving 7 bases unmatched.

The rearrangement links TRBV25-1 to TRBJ1-1; 7 bases align to TRBD1. CDR1 is MGHDK and CDR2 is SYGVNS in the germline V gene. The CDR3 has 13 amino acids. J gave up 4 bases and V 5 bases, and 4 bases lay outside the gene matches. The DNA of the CDR3 is TGTGCCAGCAGTTCAACAGGGGCCACTGAAGCTTTCTTT. Its protein product is CASSSTGATEAFF.

V usage is TRBV18 and J usage is TRBJ2-7; 9 nucleotides align to TRBD1. The J segment lost 1 base and the V segment lost 3 bases, leaving 7 bases of the junction unmatched. This CDR3 spans 16 amino acids. The germline gives CDR1 KGHSH, CDR2 LQKENI. The CDR3 spells CASSPKGQGSSYEQYF. The CDR3 nucleotides are TGTGCCAGCTCACCGAAAGGACAGGGGAGTTCCTACGAGCAGTACTTC.

This clone turned up a few times. V usage is TRBV7-3 and J usage is TRBJ2-1, with TRBD1 matching over 7 bases. The ends lost 5 bases at V and 2 bases at J; junction bases unmatched: 3. Germline V gene lookup returns CDR1 SGHTA and CDR2 FQGTGA. This CDR3 is 14 amino acids long. The CDR3 reads CASSPGQAYNEQFF. CDR3 bases: TGTGCCAGCAGCCCCGGACAGGCCTACAATGAGCAGTTCTTC.

On this clone itself: At the DNA level, this CDR3 is encoded by other sequences in the same sample as well. The chain combines TRBV18 with TRBJ1-1, with D possibly TRBD1 on 5 matching bases. The V gene lost 2 bases and the J gene lost 0 bases, with 10 bases spanning the gap. The CDR3 is 15 residues long. Per germline, CDR1 KGHSH and CDR2 LQKENI. For the CDR3, the DNA is TGTGCCAGCTCACCAGACAGCAGGATGAACACTGAAGCTTTCTTT. Protein product: CASSPDSRMNTEAFF.

This clone was counted once. Here the CDR3 reads CASSWSPSIDSYGYTF. The CDR3 DNA reads as TGTGCCAGCAGCTGGTCCCCTTCCATAGACTCCTATGGCTACACCTTC. This chain links TRBV5-5 with TRBJ1-2; D is unclear. CDR1 SGHKS and CDR2 YYEKEE come from the germline V gene (reference sequence). The CDR3 runs to 16 residues. Trimming took off 3 bases at V and 4 bases at J, with 19 bases between the two ends.

The chain joins TRBV30 to TRBJ1-2, with D possibly TRBD1 on 6 matching bases. V was trimmed by 0 bases and J by 1 base, leaving 18 bases between them. This CDR3 region has 17 residues. Germline values: CDR1 GTSNPN, CDR2 SVGIG (reference sequence). As DNA, the CDR3 is TGTGCCTGGAGTGTACTGGCAGGGGAACGGTTTAACTATGGCTACACCTTC. Translation gives CAWSVLAGERFNYGYTF.

Points on this clone: At one end the junction does not follow the germline gene, possibly because of a read error. The rearrangement uses TRBV7-9 and TRBJ1-5, with 10 bases matching TRBD1. Germline CDR1 is SEHNR and CDR2 is FQNEAQ (reference sequence). This CDR3 is built from 16 residues. CDR3 coding DNA: TGTTCCAGCAGCTTAGGGGACAGGGGACACAATCAGCCCCAGCATTTT. This codes for CSSSLGDRGHNQPQHF.

Regarding this clone: At one of its ends the junction is not consistent with the germline gene, which may arise from a read error. The chain uses TRBV7-9 and TRBJ2-3, with 8 bases matching TRBD2. This CDR3 is built from 16 residues. The germline V gene has CDR1 SEHNR and CDR2 FQNEAQ (reference sequence). CDR3 amino acids: CSSSPRTSRKSDTQYF. The CDR3 bases are TGTTCCAGCAGCCCTCGGACTAGCCGGAAGTCTGATACGCAGTATTTT.

This clone was observed a few times. The J gene is TRBJ1-5, the V gene TRBV15, with D possibly TRBD1 on 5 matching bases. The CDR3 is 15 residues long. Germline-derived CDR1 and CDR2 are LNHNV and YYDKDF (reference sequence). With 1 base removed from V and 2 bases from J, the gap between germline ends came to 9 bases. The CDR3 region has the DNA TGTGCCACCAGCAGAGTAGGGGCGGGCAATCAGCCCCAGCATTTT. It is translated as CATSRVGAGNQPQHF.

In this sample, this clone turned up once. V and J are TRBV14 and TRBJ2-1; D may be TRBD1 (6 bases). This CDR3 is built from 16 residues. Germline V gene data show CDR1 as SGHDN and CDR2 as FVKESK. V dropped 1 base and J dropped 2 bases, with 12 bases sitting between them. The CDR3 reads CASSQVAQGAYNEQFF. CDR3 nucleotides: TGTGCCAGCAGCCAAGTCGCACAGGGAGCCTACAATGAGCAGTTCTTC.

This chain joins TRBV27 and TRBJ2-7; 7 bases agree with TRBD2. Unmatched junction bases numbered 11, after V lost 4 bases and J lost 2 bases. CDR1 is MNHEY, CDR2 SMNVEV, per germline (reference sequence). The CDR3 is made up of 16 amino acids. Here the CDR3 DNA reads TGTGCCAGCAGTTACGCGGGGCTAGCGGCAACCTACGAGCAGTACTTC. It yields the protein CASSYAGLAATYEQYF.

The chain recombines TRBV7-9 with TRBJ2-1, with D unclear. This CDR3 has 12 residues. The germline V gene encodes CDR1 SEHNR and CDR2 FQNEAQ (reference sequence). Trimming took off 1 base at V and 5 bases at J, with 3 bases between the two ends. The CDR3 DNA sequence: TGTGCCAGCAGCTTAGGGCACAATGAGCAGTTCTTC. Its translation: CASSLGHNEQFF. The full variable domain, completed using reference TRBV7-9 and TRBJ2-1, is DTGVSQNPRHKITKRGQNVTFRCDPISEHNRLYWYRQTLGQGPEFLTYFQNEAQLEKSRLLSDRFSAERPKGSFSTLEIQRTEQGDSAMYLCASSLGHNEQFFGPGTRLTVL.